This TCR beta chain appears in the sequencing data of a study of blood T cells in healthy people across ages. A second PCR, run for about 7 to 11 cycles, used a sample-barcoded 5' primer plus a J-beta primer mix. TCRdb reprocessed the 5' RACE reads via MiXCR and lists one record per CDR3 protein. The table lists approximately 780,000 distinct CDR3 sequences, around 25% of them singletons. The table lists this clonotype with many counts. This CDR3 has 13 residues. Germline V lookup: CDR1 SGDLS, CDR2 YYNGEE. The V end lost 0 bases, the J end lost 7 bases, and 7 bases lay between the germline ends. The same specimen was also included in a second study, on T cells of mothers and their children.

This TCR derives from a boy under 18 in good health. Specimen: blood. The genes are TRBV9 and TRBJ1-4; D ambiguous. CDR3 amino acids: CASSVGGFEKLFF. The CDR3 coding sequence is TGTGCCAGCAGCGTAGGAGGATTTGAAAAACTGTTTTTT. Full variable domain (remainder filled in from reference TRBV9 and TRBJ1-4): DSGVTQTPKHLITATGQRVTLRCSPRSGDLSVYWYQQSLDQGLQFLIQYYNGEERAKGNILERFSAQQFPDLHSELNLSSLELGDSALYFCASSVGGFEKLFFGSGTQLSVL.